These 4 T cell receptor beta chains were sequenced from one sample in a study of blood T cell repertoires in COVID-19. The protocol was immunoSEQ multiplex PCR, while the TCRdb copy is restricted to in-frame clones and leaves out a portion. The data contain approximately 100,000 clones, approximately 86% of them singletons. The sequenced material came from PBMCs or T cells enriched from blood (not recorded which). These receptors originate from a woman aged 45 to 65 who had recovered from COVID-19.

The chain joins TRBV6-5 to TRBJ2-3; 10 bases are a match to TRBD2. Germline CDR1 and CDR2: MNHEY and SVGAGI. CDR3 length: 15 amino acids. The junction had 10 bases not matched to a gene; V was cut back by 7 bases and J by 6 bases. The CDR3 sequence is CASKSSSGSLDTQYF. As DNA, the CDR3 is TGTGCCAGCAAGTCGTCTAGCGGGAGTTTGGATACGCAGTATTTT.

The chain uses TRBV28 and TRBJ2-7, with D possibly matching TRBD1 (5 bases). This CDR3 is 14 amino acids long. CDR1 MDHEN and CDR2 SYDVKM come from the germline V gene. The ends were cut back, 6 bases at V and 3 bases at J, with 15 bases in the middle. CDR3 in DNA: TGTGCCAGCAGAATCGTAACAGGCGGCTACGAGCAGTACTTC. As protein: CASRIVTGGYEQYF.

The chain carries TRBV5-1 and TRBJ2-2; possible D gene TRBD1, 6 bases. Trimming cost V 4 bases and J 5 bases, with 12 bases left between them. The CDR3 extends over 14 amino acids. CDR1 and CDR2 from the germline V gene are SGHRS and YFSETQ. CDR3 DNA: TGCGCCAGCAGCCTGCTAGGACAGACCGGGGAGCTGTTTTTT. As protein: CASSLLGQTGELFF.

The chain couples TRBV7-2 to TRBJ1-1; D is ambiguous. Germline V gene data show CDR1 as SGHTA and CDR2 as FQGNSA. This CDR3 is built from 14 residues. Trimming shortened V by 1 base and J by 1 base, and 7 bases separated the two germline ends. CDR3 region: CASSLEHENTEAFF. The CDR3 nucleotides read TGTGCCAGCAGCTTAGAACACGAGAACACTGAAGCTTTCTTT.